This T cell receptor beta chain was observed in a study of low-dose radiotherapy and immunotherapy resistance in tumors. Alpha and beta chains were covered, as first-strand cDNA relied on TRAV- and TRBV-specific primers. The authors ran around 22 PCR cycles to amplify TCRs with a constant-region primer and V-primer adapter. TCRdb recomputed calls from the reads with MiXCR, one row per CDR3 protein. The repertoire includes 60,000 or so distinct CDR3 sequences, about 23% of them detected once, and about 7% sits in the top ten. Time point of the sample: after trial treatment. Treatment: LDRT plus nivolumab, ipilimumab, low-dose cyclophosphamide and aspirin (RACIN trial). Germline CDR1 LGHNA, CDR2 YSLEER. The length of the CDR3 is 17 residues. Trimming removed 0 bases at V and 0 bases at J, with 13 bases between. This clonotype was seen many times.

The sample consisted of PBMCs, taken after low-dose radiotherapy plus immunotherapy. V gene TRBV4-3 combines with J gene TRBJ2-3, with a tentative D call TRBD1 (6 bases). This clonotype originated in a male donor with prostate cancer. The DNA of the CDR3 is TGCGCCAGCAGCCAAGATTCGGGTGGACAGAGCACAGATACGCAGTATTTT. Its protein is CASSQDSGGQSTDTQYF.